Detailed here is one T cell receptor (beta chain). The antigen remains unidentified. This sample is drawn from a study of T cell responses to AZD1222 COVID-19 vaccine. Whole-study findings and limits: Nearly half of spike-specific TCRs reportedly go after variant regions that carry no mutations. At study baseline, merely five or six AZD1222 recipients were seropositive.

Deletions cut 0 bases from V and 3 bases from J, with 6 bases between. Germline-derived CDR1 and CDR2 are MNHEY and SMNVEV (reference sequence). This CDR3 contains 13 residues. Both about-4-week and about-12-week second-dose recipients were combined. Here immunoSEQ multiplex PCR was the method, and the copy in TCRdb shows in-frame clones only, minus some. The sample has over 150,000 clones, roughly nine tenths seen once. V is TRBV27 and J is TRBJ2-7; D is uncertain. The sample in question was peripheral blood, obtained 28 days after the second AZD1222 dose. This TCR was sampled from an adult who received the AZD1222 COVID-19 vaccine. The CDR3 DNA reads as TGTGCCAGCAGTTTATCGAGGAGCTACGAGCAGTACTTC. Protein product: CASSLSRSYEQYF.